The 10 T cell receptor beta chains listed next were all sequenced from one sample in a study of T cells in Graves' hyperthyroidism and ophthalmopathy (dated by TCRdb to the late 2010s). Libraries were built with multiplex PCR. The reads were generated on an Illumina HiSeq 2000. Amplification of TCR beta CDR3 regions was carried out from RNA transcripts. The first round of RT-PCR for the TCR CDR3 was performed with the HTBI primer set and the Qiagen OneStep RT-PCR kit. TCRdb ran its own pipeline on the public reads, namely fastp trimming at Q25 and MiXCR clone calling, and kept in-frame beta chains. Here each entry gathers all rows of one CDR3 protein and keeps the most common genes and DNA. Across this sample there are hundreds of thousands of distinct CDR3 sequences, with roughly a quarter seen only once. The ten largest account for roughly 10% of the sample. Source material: blood. These receptors were collected from a woman in her 30s with Graves' ophthalmopathy.

The sample holds many counts of this clonotype. The chain recombines TRBV7-9 with TRBJ1-2; D uncertain. The germline CDR1 and CDR2 sequences are SEHNR and FQNEAQ (reference sequence). This CDR3 has 14 amino acids. Trimming stripped 6 bases from V and 4 bases from J, with 15 bases between. The CDR3 here is CASSKGVIGYGYTF. The DNA for the CDR3 is TGTGCCAGCAGTAAGGGCGTGATCGGCTATGGCTACACCTTC.

The table lists this clonotype with a few counts. The chain is built from TRBV5-6 and TRBJ2-5; no definite D call. The V and J ends lost 0 bases and 4 bases respectively, with 10 bases between them. Looked up from germline, CDR1 is SGHDT and CDR2 is YYEEEE. There are 14 residues in the CDR3. CDR3 DNA: TGTGCCAGCAGCTTGGAAGTCAGGCGAGAGACCCAGTACTTC. This codes for CASSLEVRRETQYF. Together with reference TRBV5-6 and TRBJ2-5, the CDR3 gives the full variable domain: DAGVTQSPTHLIKTRGQQVTLRCSPKSGHDTVSWYQQALGQGPQFIFQYYEEEERQRGNFPDRFSGHQFPNYSSELNVNALLLGDSALYLCASSLEVRRETQYFGPGTRLLVL.

The chain couples TRBV6-1 to TRBJ1-3, with a possible D match to TRBD1 (6 bases). Trimming shortened V by 6 bases and J by 1 base, and 16 bases separated the two germline ends. The CDR3 consists of 16 residues. CDR1 and CDR2 from the germline V gene are MNHNS and SASEGT. Written as DNA, the CDR3 is TGTGCCAGCAGATCACCGGGACAACCGTCTGGAAACACCATATATTTT. This translates into CASRSPGQPSGNTIYF.

This clonotype came up a few times. The rearrangement joins TRBV4-3 to TRBJ1-2; D remains ambiguous. This CDR3 region has 15 residues. Trimming cost V 0 bases and J 7 bases, with 15 bases left between them. From germline, CDR1 is LGHNA and CDR2 YSLEER. The CDR3 reads CASSQDSDPRGGYTF. CDR3 nucleotides: TGCGCCAGCAGCCAAGATTCGGACCCCCGGGGTGGCTACACCTTC.

Concerning this clonotype: This may be a read error: a much more frequent sequence differs by one nucleotide. This sequence joins TRBV12-3 or TRBV12-4 and TRBJ2-7; no clear D gene. This CDR3 region has 11 residues. Trimming took 7 bases from V and 0 from J, leaving 4 bases between them. The CDR3 bases are TGTGCCAGCACCGTCTCCTACGAGCAGTACTTC. This translates into CASTVSYEQYF.

In its sample, this clonotype was seen a few times. One end of the junction is discordant with germline, which a read error may explain. This chain uses TRBV15 with TRBJ2-3; D possibly uses TRBD1 or TRBD2 (6 bases each). Germline V lookup: CDR1 LNHNV, CDR2 YYDKDF (reference sequence). The CDR3 is 13 residues long. The CDR3: CVTSRVAAGAQYF. CDR3 sequence (DNA): TGTGTCACCAGCAGAGTAGCGGCAGGGGCGCAGTATTTT. Using reference TRBV15 and TRBJ2-3 for the parts outside the CDR3, the full variable domain is DAMVIQNPRYQVTQFGKPVTLSCSQTLNHNVMYWYQQKSSQAPKLLFHYYDKDFNNEADTPDNFQSRRPNTSFCFLDIRSPGLGDTAMYLCVTSRVAAGAQYFGPGTRLTVL.

Comment on this clonotype: A much larger clone lies one base from this, so it may be a read error. The chain uses TRBV20-1 and TRBJ2-5, with 9 bases lining up with TRBD2. Germline loops: CDR1 DFQATT, CDR2 SNEGSKA (reference sequence). The CDR3 has 13 amino acids. This chain's CDR3 is CSASSGGQGTKYF. The CDR3 DNA sequence: TGCAGTGCCAGTAGCGGGGGCCAAGGGACCAAGTACTTC.

This clonotype was counted many times. The rearrangement uses TRBV12-3 or TRBV12-4 and TRBJ2-5; TRBD1 matches 9 bases. Losses at the gene ends were 0 bases for V and 5 bases for J; bases not matched to a gene: 7. The CDR3 runs to 16 residues. The CDR3 nucleotides read TGTGCCAGCAGTTTAGCGGGGGGGACAGGGAGCGAGACCCAGTACTTC. This gives the protein CASSLAGGTGSETQYF.

CDR3 loop: CASSQQGTGGPRYGYTF. CDR3 DNA sequence: TGTGCCAGCAGTCAGCAAGGGACAGGGGGCCCAAGGTATGGCTACACCTTC. The gene calls are TRBV28 and TRBJ1-2, with 12 bases fitting TRBD1. The CDR3 spans 17 residues. J lost 5 bases, V lost 5 bases, and 12 bases had no gene match. Per germline, CDR1 MDHEN and CDR2 SYDVKM.

V usage is TRBV6-1 and J usage is TRBJ1-2, with unresolved D. The germline V and J ends were trimmed by 3 bases and 4 bases, with 12 bases remaining between them. This CDR3 is built from 14 residues. Germline V lookup: CDR1 MNHNS, CDR2 SASEGT. Here the CDR3 reads CASSEDAGGYGYTF. In nucleotides, the CDR3 is TGTGCCAGCAGTGAGGACGCGGGAGGCTATGGCTACACCTTC.